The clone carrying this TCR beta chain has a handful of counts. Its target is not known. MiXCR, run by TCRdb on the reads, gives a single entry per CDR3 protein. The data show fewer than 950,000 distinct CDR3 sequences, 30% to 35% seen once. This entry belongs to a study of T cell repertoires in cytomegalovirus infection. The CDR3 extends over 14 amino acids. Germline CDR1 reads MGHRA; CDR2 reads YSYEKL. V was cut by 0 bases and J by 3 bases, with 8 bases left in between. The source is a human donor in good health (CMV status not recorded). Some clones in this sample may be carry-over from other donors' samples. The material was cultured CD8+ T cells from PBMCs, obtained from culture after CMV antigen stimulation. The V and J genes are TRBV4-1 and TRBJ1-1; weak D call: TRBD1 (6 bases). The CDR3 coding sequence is TGCGCCAGCAGCCAAGAAACAGGGTACACTGAAGCTTTCTTT. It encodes CASSQETGYTEAFF.